The 22 T cell receptor beta chains presented below share a single source sample, sequenced in a study of T cell repertoires in cytomegalovirus infection. TCRdb reprocessed the reads via MiXCR and lists one record per CDR3 protein. The sample contains roughly 600,000 distinct CDR3 sequences, 24% of which appear only once. Sequencing used CD8+ T cells from PBMCs. The receptors were sampled from a human donor in good health (CMV status not recorded). Some clones in this sample may be carry-over from other donors' samples.

This clonotype was found once. The chain is built from TRBV19 and TRBJ2-2; D possibly matches TRBD1 or TRBD2 (6 bases each). CDR3 length: 14 residues. Germline V lookup: CDR1 LNHDA, CDR2 SQIVND (reference sequence). V was pared by 7 bases and J by 3 bases, with 12 bases between. CDR3 region: CASTPRGDTGELFF. Here the CDR3 DNA reads TGTGCCAGTACCCCGAGGGGGGACACCGGGGAGCTGTTTTTT.

At least ten counts were recorded for this clonotype. At one end the junction does not follow the germline gene, possibly because of a read error. V usage is TRBV7-9 and J usage is TRBJ2-3; 8 bases agree with TRBD2. This CDR3 comprises 15 residues. From germline, CDR1 is SEHNR and CDR2 FQNEAQ (reference sequence). Here the CDR3 reads CASSLGSGNTDTQYF. The CDR3 bases are TGTGCCAGCAGTTTAGGTAGCGGGAACACAGATACGCAGTATTTT.

Note on this clonotype: A read error may explain this, as a much larger clone is one base away. This chain uses TRBV6-1 with TRBJ2-3; no clear D. Germline V lookup: CDR1 MNHNS, CDR2 SASEGT. This CDR3 region has 18 residues. This CDR3 is CVSSLTITTPSQGDTQYF. The CDR3 coding sequence is TGTGTCAGCAGTCTAACCATAACGACACCGTCCCAAGGGGATACGCAGTATTTT.

The chain recombines TRBV7-9 with TRBJ2-7, with 12 bases aligning to TRBD1. CDR3 size: 15 residues. In germline, CDR1 is SEHNR, CDR2 FQNEAQ (reference sequence). Trimming removed 4 bases from V and 11 bases from J; junction bases left unmatched: 12. CDR3 in DNA: TGTGCCAGCAGCTCTTCCGGGACAGGGGGCCTGGAGGAGTACTTC. Translation gives CASSSSGTGGLEEYF.

Ten or more counts support this clonotype. V and J are TRBV27 and TRBJ2-1, with TRBD2 matching over 9 bases. The V gene's germline CDR1 is MNHEY and CDR2 SMNVEV (reference sequence). J was trimmed by 3 bases and V by 5 bases; bases with no gene match: 8. The length of the CDR3 is 16 residues. Here the CDR3 reads CASSISSGGYYNEQFF. CDR3 sequence (DNA): TGTGCCAGCAGTATCTCAAGCGGGGGGTACTACAATGAGCAGTTCTTC.

A word on this clonotype: The junction departs from the called germline gene at one end, perhaps through a read error. The genes are TRBV5-1 and TRBJ1-1; 7 nucleotides match TRBD1. This CDR3 spans 15 amino acids. Germline values: CDR1 SGHRS, CDR2 YFSETQ. CDR3 in DNA: TGTGCCAGCAGGACCTCAGACAGGGTGGCCACTGAAGCTTTCTTT. Its protein product is CASRTSDRVATEAFF.

This clonotype has more than one count but fewer than ten. CDR3 nucleotides: TGCGCCAGCAGCCAAGAGGACAGAGTGACTCCGGTTTTGGCCCAGTACTTC. Translating it yields CASSQEDRVTPVLAQYF. This chain connects TRBV4-1 to TRBJ2-5; tentative D call: TRBD1 (6 bases). V was shortened by 0 bases and J by 9 bases, with 23 bases between the two germline ends. Per the germline V gene, CDR1 is MGHRA and CDR2 is YSYEKL. This CDR3 comprises 17 residues.

At least ten counts were recorded for this clonotype. The CDR3 bases are TGTGCCAGCAGACGGACAGGGGTGAACACTGAAGCTTTCTTT. Its translation: CASRRTGVNTEAFF. The chain links TRBV14 to TRBJ1-1; 9 nucleotides match TRBD1. V trimming: 6 bases; J trimming: 0 bases; junction bases outside the gene matches: 2. This CDR3 has 14 residues. The V gene's germline CDR1 is SGHDN and CDR2 FVKESK.

The table lists this clonotype with a count of one. A much larger clonotype is one base distant, so this may be a read error. V is TRBV7-6 and J is TRBJ2-2, with D hard to call. CDR3 length: 12 amino acids. Germline V gene sequence: CDR1 SGHVS, CDR2 FNYEAQ. The ends were cut back, 4 bases at V and 4 bases at J, with 4 bases in the middle. Written as DNA, the CDR3 is TGTGCCAGCAGCTCGTGCACCGGGGAGCTGTTTTTT. It yields the protein CASSSCTGELFF.

The table lists this clonotype with many counts. The chain carries TRBV7-9 and TRBJ2-7, with D tentatively TRBD2 (7 bases). Germline assignment: CDR1 SEHNR and CDR2 FQNEAQ (reference sequence). V shed 3 bases and J shed 1 base, with 13 bases lying between them. This CDR3 region has 15 residues. Here the CDR3 DNA reads TGTGCCAGCAGCTTTCCGGGGGGCGGATCCTACGAGCAGTACTTC. Its translation: CASSFPGGGSYEQYF. Based on the CDR3 plus reference TRBV7-9 and TRBJ2-7, the full variable domain is DTGVSQNPRHKITKRGQNVTFRCDPISEHNRLYWYRQTLGQGPEFLTYFQNEAQLEKSRLLSDRFSAERPKGSFSTLEIQRTEQGDSAMYLCASSFPGGGSYEQYFGPGTRLTVT.

This clonotype came up many times. V usage is TRBV7-6 and J usage is TRBJ1-2, with TRBD1 matching over 8 bases. CDR1 and CDR2 from the germline V gene are SGHVS and FNYEAQ. Trimming removed 1 base from V and 6 bases from J; junction bases left unmatched: 1. This CDR3 spans 13 amino acids. Written as DNA, the CDR3 is TGTGCCAGCAGCTTAGGGACAGGGAATGGCTACACCTTC. This encodes CASSLGTGNGYTF.

This clonotype was observed a few times. The J gene is TRBJ2-7, the V gene TRBV6-6; 7 bases fit TRBD1. Trimming at V came to 8 bases and at J to 3 bases, leaving 7 bases not matched to a gene. The CDR3 sequence is 13 residues long. Germline lookup yields CDR1 MNHNY and CDR2 SVGAGI (reference sequence). This CDR3 is CASQTGFGYEQYF. In DNA, the CDR3 is TGTGCCAGCCAGACAGGGTTCGGCTACGAGCAGTACTTC.

This clonotype was observed a few times. The chain recombines TRBV20-1 with TRBJ2-5; 9 bases are a match to TRBD1. This CDR3 contains 14 residues. Germline lookup yields CDR1 DFQATT and CDR2 SNEGSKA (reference sequence). V shed 6 bases and J 4 bases; nucleotides not matched to a gene: 9. The CDR3 loop reads CSALDRQGGETQYF. Here the CDR3 DNA reads TGCAGTGCCCTGGATCGACAGGGGGGAGAGACCCAGTACTTC.

This clonotype was seen at least ten times. This chain joins TRBV7-8 and TRBJ2-6; D is unclear. The germline V gene has CDR1 SGHVS and CDR2 FQNEAQ. The CDR3 covers 16 residues. Trimming stripped 5 bases from V and 0 bases from J, with 11 bases between. The DNA of the CDR3 is TGTGCCAGCAGCCGCAGCAAACCCTCTGGGGCCAACGTCCTGACTTTC. Translating gives CASSRSKPSGANVLTF.

Note on this clonotype: A much bigger clone sits one base away, suggesting this may be a read error. The gene calls are TRBV24-1 and TRBJ2-6; possible D gene TRBD2, 5 bases. Germline CDR1 and CDR2: KGHDR and SFDVKD. The CDR3 consists of 16 residues. The CDR3, as DNA: TGTACCACCAGCCCGGGGTCCGTCTCTGGGGCCAACGTCCTGACTTTC. Translation: CTTSPGSVSGANVLTF.

A word on this clonotype: Germline is not matched at one junction end, which may reflect a read error. The V and J genes are TRBV4-1 and TRBJ1-1; D is ambiguous. Germline-derived CDR1 and CDR2 are MGHRA and YSYEKL. This CDR3 is built from 18 residues. The CDR3 DNA reads TGTGCCAGCAACCAAGATCCTGGACCTCCTTATCCGAACACTAAAGCTTTCTTT. This codes for CASNQDPGPPYPNTKAFF.

The sample holds many counts of this clonotype. The rearrangement links TRBV12-3 or TRBV12-4 to TRBJ1-4, with 10 bases lining up with TRBD1. Trimming removed 4 bases from V and 5 bases from J; junction bases left unmatched: 13. This CDR3 contains 18 residues. The CDR3 DNA sequence: TGTGCCAGCAGTTATGTCCGGGACAGGGGATTACCGAATGAAAAACTGTTTTTT. Protein: CASSYVRDRGLPNEKLFF.

This clonotype has a count of ten or more. This rearrangement joins TRBV7-8 to TRBJ2-2; D might be TRBD1 (6 bases). Between the trimmed V and J ends, which lost 3 bases and 3 bases, there was a span of 11 bases. Germline values: CDR1 SGHVS, CDR2 FQNEAQ. This CDR3 contains 15 residues. The CDR3 coding sequence is TGTGCCAGCAGCTTCGAGGGGGAGTACACCGGGGAGCTGTTTTTT. It encodes CASSFEGEYTGELFF.

This clonotype was picked up many times. The rearrangement joins TRBV7-8 to TRBJ2-5, with D possibly being TRBD1 or TRBD2 (7 bases each). The V and J ends lost 5 bases and 5 bases respectively, with 18 bases between them. The CDR3 runs 15 residues. Per the germline V gene, CDR1 is SGHVS and CDR2 is FQNEAQ. DNA for the CDR3: TGTGCCAGCAGCCCCGGACAGGCGGGGGTGGAGACCCAGTACTTC. It translates to CASSPGQAGVETQYF. Combining the CDR3 with reference TRBV7-8 and TRBJ2-5 gives the whole variable domain GAGVSQSPRYKVAKRGQDVALRCDPISGHVSLFWYQQALGQGPEFLTYFQNEAQLDKSGLPSDRFFAERPEGSVSTLKIQRTQQEDSAVYLCASSPGQAGVETQYFGPGTRLLVL.

The sample holds a few counts of this clonotype. The rearrangement links TRBV20-1 to TRBJ2-2; no reliable D call. Germline-derived CDR1 and CDR2 are DFQATT and SNEGSKA (reference sequence). Deletions cut 0 bases from V and 2 bases from J, with 7 bases between. The CDR3 totals 14 residues. The CDR3 DNA sequence: TGCAGTGCTAGAGATCTGGGAAACACCGGGGAGCTGTTTTTT. Protein sequence: CSARDLGNTGELFF.

This clonotype has at least ten counts. The chain couples TRBV28 to TRBJ2-7; D is unresolved. The germline V gene encodes CDR1 MDHEN and CDR2 SYDVKM. CDR3 length equals 12 residues. V was clipped by 4 bases and J by 4 bases, with 8 bases between them. The CDR3 loop reads CASSSGLYEQYV. In nucleotides, the CDR3 is TGTGCCAGCAGTTCCGGGCTATACGAGCAGTACGTC.

The chain employs TRBV28 and TRBJ2-4; the D gene could be TRBD1 or TRBD2 (9 bases each). Looked up from germline, CDR1 is MDHEN and CDR2 is SYDVKM. This CDR3 is built from 16 residues. Trimming stripped 3 bases from V and 9 bases from J, with 21 bases between. The CDR3 coding sequence is TGTGCCAGCAGTTTCCTGCGGGGGGGACAGGGTTCCATTCAGTACTTC. This codes for CASSFLRGGQGSIQYF.